Shown below are 2 T cell receptor beta chains from a single sample sequenced in a study of blood T cells in healthy people across ages. Alongside a J-beta primer mix, a sample-barcoded 5' primer served in a second PCR lasting roughly 7 to 11 cycles. TCRdb recomputed calls from the 5' RACE reads with MiXCR, one row per CDR3 protein. The sample includes about 690,000 distinct CDR3 sequences, around 43% of them seen just once. Sample: blood. These receptors were collected from an older man in good health.

The rearrangement uses TRBV5-1 and TRBJ2-7; 10 bases agree with TRBD2. There are 16 residues in the CDR3. Germline V gene data show CDR1 as SGHRS and CDR2 as YFSETQ. V trimming: 4 bases; J trimming: 7 bases; junction bases outside the gene matches: 14. CDR3 region: CASSLKLAGGGNEQYF. The CDR3 bases are TGCGCCAGCAGCCTAAAATTAGCGGGAGGAGGGAATGAGCAGTACTTC.

This chain uses TRBV20-1 with TRBJ2-2; tentatively, D is TRBD2 (6 bases). The germline V and J ends were trimmed by 1 base and 1 base, with 10 bases remaining between them. CDR3 length: 15 amino acids. The V gene's germline CDR1 is DFQATT and CDR2 SNEGSKA (reference sequence). CDR3: CSARVLAQNTGELFF. For the CDR3, the DNA is TGCAGTGCTAGAGTTCTAGCGCAGAACACCGGGGAGCTGTTTTTT.